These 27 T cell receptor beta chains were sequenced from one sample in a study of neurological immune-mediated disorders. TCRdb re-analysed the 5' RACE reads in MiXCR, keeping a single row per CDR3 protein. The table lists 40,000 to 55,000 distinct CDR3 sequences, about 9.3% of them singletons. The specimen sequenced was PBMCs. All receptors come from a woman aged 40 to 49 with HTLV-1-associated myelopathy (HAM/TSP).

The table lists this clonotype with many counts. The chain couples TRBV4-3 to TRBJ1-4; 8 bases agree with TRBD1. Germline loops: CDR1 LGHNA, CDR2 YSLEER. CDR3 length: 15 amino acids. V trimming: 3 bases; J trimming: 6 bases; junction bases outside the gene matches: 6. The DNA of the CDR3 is TGCGCCAGCAGCCAGGACAGGGACGCGGATGAAAAACTGTTTTTT. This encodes CASSQDRDADEKLFF.

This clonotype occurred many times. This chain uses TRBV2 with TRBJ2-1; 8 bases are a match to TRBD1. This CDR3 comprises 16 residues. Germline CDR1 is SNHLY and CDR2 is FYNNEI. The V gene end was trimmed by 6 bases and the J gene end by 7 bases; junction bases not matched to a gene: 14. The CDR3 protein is CASSRGQGAWGNEQFF. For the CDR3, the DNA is TGTGCCAGCAGCAGGGGGCAGGGGGCTTGGGGGAATGAGCAGTTCTTC.

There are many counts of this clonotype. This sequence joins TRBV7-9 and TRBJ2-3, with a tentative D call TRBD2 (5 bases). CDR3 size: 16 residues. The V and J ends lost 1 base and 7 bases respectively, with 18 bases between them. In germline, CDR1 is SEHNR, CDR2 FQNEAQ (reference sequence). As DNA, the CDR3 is TGTGCCAGCAGCTTAGGTCGGGATAGCGCTACATATACGCAGTATTTT. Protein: CASSLGRDSATYTQYF.

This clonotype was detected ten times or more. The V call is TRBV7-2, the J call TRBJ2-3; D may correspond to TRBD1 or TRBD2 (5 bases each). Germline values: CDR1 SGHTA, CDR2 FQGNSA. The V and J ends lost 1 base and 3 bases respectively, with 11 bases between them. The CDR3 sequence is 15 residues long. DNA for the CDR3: TGTGCCAGCAGCTTAGTTCGGGGCCGGACAGATACGCAGTATTTT. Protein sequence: CASSLVRGRTDTQYF.

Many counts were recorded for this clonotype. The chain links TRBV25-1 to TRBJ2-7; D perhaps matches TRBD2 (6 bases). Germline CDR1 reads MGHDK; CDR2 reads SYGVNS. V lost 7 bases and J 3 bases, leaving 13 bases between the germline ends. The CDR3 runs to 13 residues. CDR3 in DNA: TGTGCCAGCAACCGACCCGGGGGCTACGAGCAGTACTTC. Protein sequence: CASNRPGGYEQYF.

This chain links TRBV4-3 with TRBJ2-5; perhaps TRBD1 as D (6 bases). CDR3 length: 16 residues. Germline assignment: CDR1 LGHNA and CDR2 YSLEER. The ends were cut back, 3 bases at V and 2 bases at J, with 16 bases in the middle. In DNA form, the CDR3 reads TGCGCCAGCAGCCATCTTCGACAAGGGGGACAAGAGACCCAGTACTTC. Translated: CASSHLRQGGQETQYF.

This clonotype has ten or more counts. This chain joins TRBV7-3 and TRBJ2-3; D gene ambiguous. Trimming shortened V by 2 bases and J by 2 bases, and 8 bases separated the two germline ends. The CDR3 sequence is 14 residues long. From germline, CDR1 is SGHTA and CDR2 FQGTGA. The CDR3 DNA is TGTGCCAGCAGCTTACTGCCCCTCACAGATACGCAGTATTTT. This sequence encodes CASSLLPLTDTQYF.

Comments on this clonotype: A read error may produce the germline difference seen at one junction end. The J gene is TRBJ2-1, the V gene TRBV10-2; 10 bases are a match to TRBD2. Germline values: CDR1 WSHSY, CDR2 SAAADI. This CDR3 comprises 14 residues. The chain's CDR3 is CASVLAGAYNVQLF. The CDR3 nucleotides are TGCGCCAGCGTCCTAGCGGGGGCCTACAATGTGCAGCTCTTC.

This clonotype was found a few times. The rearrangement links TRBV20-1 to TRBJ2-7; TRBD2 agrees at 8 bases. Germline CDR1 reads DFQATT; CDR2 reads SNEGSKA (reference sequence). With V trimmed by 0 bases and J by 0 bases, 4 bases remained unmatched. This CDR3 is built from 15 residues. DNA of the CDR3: TGCAGTGCTAGAGAGGGTAGCGGGACCTCCTACGAGCAGTACTTC. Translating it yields CSAREGSGTSYEQYF.

CDR3 in amino acids: CASSAVGWGDEQFF. The CDR3 DNA reads TGCGCCAGCAGCGCCGTGGGGTGGGGGGATGAGCAGTTCTTC. The chain has TRBV5-1 and TRBJ2-1, with D perhaps TRBD2 (6 bases). Looked up from germline, CDR1 is SGHRS and CDR2 is YFSETQ. This CDR3 has 14 amino acids. Trimming removed 4 bases at V and 8 bases at J, with 16 bases between.

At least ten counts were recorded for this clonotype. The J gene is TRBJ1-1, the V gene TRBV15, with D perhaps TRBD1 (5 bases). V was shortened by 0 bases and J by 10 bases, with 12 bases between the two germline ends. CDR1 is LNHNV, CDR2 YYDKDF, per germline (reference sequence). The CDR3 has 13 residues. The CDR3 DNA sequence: TGTGCCACCAGCAGAGAAGTGGTAGGGGTAGCTTTCTTT. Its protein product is CATSREVVGVAFF.

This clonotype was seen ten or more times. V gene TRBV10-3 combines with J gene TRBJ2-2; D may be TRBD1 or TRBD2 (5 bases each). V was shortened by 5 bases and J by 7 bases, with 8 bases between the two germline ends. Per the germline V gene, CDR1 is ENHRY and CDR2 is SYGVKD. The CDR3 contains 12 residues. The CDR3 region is CAISWDGGELFF. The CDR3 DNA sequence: TGTGCCATCAGTTGGGACGGCGGGGAGCTGTTTTTT.

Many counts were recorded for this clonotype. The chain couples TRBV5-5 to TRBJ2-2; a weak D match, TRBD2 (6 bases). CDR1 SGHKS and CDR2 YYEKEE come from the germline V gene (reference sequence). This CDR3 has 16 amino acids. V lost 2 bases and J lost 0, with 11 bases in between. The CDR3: CASSFQASANTGELFF. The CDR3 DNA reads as TGTGCCAGCAGCTTCCAGGCTAGCGCGAACACCGGGGAGCTGTTTTTT.

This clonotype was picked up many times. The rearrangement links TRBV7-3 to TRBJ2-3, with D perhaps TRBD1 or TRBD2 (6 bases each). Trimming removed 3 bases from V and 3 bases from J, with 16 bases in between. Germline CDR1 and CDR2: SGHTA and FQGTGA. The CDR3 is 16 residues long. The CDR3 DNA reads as TGTGCCAGCAGCTTGACCGGGGGCAGGGCAACAGATACGCAGTATTTT. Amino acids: CASSLTGGRATDTQYF. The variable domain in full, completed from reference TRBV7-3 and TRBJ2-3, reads GAGVSQTPSNKVTEKGKYVELRCDPISGHTALYWYRQSLGQGPEFLIYFQGTGAADDSGLPNDRFFAVRPEGSVSTLKIQRTERGDSAVYLCASSLTGGRATDTQYFGPGTRLTVL.

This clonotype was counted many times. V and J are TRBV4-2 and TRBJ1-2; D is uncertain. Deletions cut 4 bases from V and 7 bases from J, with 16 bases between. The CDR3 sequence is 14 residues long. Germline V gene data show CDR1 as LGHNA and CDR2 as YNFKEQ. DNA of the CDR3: TGTGCCAGCAGCCCCCGTTCGGGTGCGATTGGCTACACCTTC. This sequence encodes CASSPRSGAIGYTF.

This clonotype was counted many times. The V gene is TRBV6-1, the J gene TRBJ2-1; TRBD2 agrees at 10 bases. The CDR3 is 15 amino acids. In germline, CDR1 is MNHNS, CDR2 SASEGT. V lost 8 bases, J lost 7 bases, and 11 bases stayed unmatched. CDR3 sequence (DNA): TGTGCCAGCGGAACACTAGCGGGGTTTCGAAATGAGCAGTTCTTC. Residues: CASGTLAGFRNEQFF.

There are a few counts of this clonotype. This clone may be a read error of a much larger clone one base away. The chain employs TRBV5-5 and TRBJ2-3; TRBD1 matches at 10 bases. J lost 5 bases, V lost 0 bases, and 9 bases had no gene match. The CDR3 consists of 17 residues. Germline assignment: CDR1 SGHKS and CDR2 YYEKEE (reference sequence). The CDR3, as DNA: TGTGCCAGCAGCTTGGTCGAGAGACAGGGGGCGGGAGATACGCAGTATTTT. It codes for CASSLVERQGAGDTQYF. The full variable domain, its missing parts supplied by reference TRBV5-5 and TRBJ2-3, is DAGVTQSPTHLIKTRGQQVTLRCSPISGHKSVSWYQQVLGQGPQFIFQYYEKEERGRGNFPDRFSARQFPNYSSELNVNALLLGDSALYLCASSLVERQGAGDTQYFGPGTRLTVL.

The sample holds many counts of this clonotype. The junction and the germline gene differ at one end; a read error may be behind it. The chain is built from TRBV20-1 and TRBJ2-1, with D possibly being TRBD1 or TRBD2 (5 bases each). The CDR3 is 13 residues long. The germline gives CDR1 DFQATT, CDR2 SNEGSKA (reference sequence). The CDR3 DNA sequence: TGCAGTGCCAGAGGGGTCTCCTACAATGAGCAGTTCTTC. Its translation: CSARGVSYNEQFF.

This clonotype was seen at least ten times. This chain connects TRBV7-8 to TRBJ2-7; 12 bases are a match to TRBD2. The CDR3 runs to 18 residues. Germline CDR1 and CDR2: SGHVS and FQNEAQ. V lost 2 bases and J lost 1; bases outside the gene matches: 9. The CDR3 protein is CASSLMASGGVGSYEQYF. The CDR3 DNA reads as TGTGCCAGCAGCTTAATGGCTAGCGGGGGGGTAGGGTCCTACGAGCAGTACTTC. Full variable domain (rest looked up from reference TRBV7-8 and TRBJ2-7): GAGVSQSPRYKVAKRGQDVALRCDPISGHVSLFWYQQALGQGPEFLTYFQNEAQLDKSGLPSDRFFAERPEGSVSTLKIQRTQQEDSAVYLCASSLMASGGVGSYEQYFGPGTRLTVT.

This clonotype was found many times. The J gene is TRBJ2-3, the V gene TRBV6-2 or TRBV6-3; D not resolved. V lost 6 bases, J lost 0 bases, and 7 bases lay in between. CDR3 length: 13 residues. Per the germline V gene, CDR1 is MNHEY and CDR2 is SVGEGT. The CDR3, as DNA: TGTGCCAGCAGGCCCATTAGCACAGATACGCAGTATTTT. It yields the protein CASRPISTDTQYF.

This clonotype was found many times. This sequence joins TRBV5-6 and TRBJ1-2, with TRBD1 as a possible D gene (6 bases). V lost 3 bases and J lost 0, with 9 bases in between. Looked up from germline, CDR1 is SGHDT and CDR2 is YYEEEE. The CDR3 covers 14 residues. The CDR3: CASSYTGPNYGYTF. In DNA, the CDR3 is TGTGCCAGCAGCTATACAGGGCCTAACTATGGCTACACCTTC.

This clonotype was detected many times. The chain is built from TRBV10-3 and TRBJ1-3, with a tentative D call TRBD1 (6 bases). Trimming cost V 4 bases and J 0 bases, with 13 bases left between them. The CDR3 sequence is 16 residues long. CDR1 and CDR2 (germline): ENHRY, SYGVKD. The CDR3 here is CAISVGHPSSGNTIYF. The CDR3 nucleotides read TGTGCCATCAGTGTGGGACACCCGAGCTCTGGAAACACCATATATTTT.

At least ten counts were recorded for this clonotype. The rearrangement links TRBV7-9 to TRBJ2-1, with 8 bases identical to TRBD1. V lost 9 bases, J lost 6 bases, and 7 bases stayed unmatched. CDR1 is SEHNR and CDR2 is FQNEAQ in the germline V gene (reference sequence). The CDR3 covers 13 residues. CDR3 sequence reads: CASLIDRGNEQFF. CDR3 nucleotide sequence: TGTGCCAGTTTAATTGACAGGGGCAATGAGCAGTTCTTC.

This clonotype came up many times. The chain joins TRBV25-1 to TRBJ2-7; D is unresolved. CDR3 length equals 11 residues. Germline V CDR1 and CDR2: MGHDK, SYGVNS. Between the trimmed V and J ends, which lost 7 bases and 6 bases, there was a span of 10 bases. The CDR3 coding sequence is TGTGCCAGCACCGATTCTGGCGAGCAGTACTTC. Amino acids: CASTDSGEQYF.

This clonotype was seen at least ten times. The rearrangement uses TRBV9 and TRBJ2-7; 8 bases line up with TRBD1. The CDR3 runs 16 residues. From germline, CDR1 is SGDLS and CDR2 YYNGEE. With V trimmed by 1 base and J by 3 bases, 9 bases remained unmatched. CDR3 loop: CASSVSQGAGFYEQYF. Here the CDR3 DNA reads TGTGCCAGCAGCGTATCGCAGGGGGCCGGGTTCTACGAGCAGTACTTC.

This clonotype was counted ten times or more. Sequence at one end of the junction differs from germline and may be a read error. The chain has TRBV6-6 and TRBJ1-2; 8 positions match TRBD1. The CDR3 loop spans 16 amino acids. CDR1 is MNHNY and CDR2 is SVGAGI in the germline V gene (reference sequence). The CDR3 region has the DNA TGTGCCAGCAGTTACTCGCAGGGGGCGGGGAACTATGGCTACACATTC. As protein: CASSYSQGAGNYGYTF.

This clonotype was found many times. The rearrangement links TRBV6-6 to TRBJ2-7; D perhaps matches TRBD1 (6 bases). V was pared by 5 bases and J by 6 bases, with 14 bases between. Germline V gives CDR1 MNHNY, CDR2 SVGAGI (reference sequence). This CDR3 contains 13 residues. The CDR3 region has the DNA TGTGCCAGCAGTGGCTACAGGGTAGGCGAGCAGTACTTC. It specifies CASSGYRVGEQYF.